This T cell receptor beta chain was obtained from a study of shared clonotypes between healthy human individuals. Study results and limitations: Genetic and exposure-history diversity was limited by the small donor number.

On this clone itself: Its target is not known.

The germline V gene has CDR1 SGHVS and CDR2 FQNEAQ. The CDR3 totals 15 residues. V gave up 5 bases and J gave up 5 bases; unmatched junction bases: 10. Deep was the level at which the assay was run. Sequencing was performed with immunoSEQ multiplex PCR; in TCRdb, only in-frame clones are kept and a portion is missing. The table has 400,000 to 600,000 clones, roughly 77% seen once. The chain carries TRBV7-8 and TRBJ1-1; 8 nucleotides agree with TRBD1. This TCR was sampled from a woman aged 35 to 49 in good health. Some clones in this sample may be carry-over from other donors' samples. The specimen was PBMCs. DNA of the CDR3: TGTGCCAGCAGCCAGCAGGGGGCGGCAGATACTGAAGCTTTCTTT. Residues: CASSQQGAADTEAFF.